A selection of T cell receptor beta chains follows, all from one sample in a study of STAT3 mutations in large granular lymphocyte leukemia. Profiled with immunoSEQ multiplex PCR; TCRdb holds only in-frame clones, not every one. The table lists 2,500 to 3,500 clones, 88% of them singletons. Input material: peripheral blood mononuclear cells. Receptors originate from a man aged 35 to 55 with T-cell large granular lymphocyte leukemia. Some clones in this sample may be carry-over from other donors' samples. CDR3s leave out the opening cysteine and the closing phenylalanine or tryptophan.

j_call v_call cdr3_aa
TRBJ2-7 TRBV29-1 SVEVGGEGYEQY
TRBJ2-7 TRBV27 ASSLVDRGGEQY
TRBJ2-5 TRBV7-9 ASSLGRGETQY
TRBJ1-6 TRBV27 ASMPDLWNSPLH
TRBJ1-1 TRBV28 ASSPIRGLASEAF
TRBJ1-2 TRBV9 ASSADSHQTVYGYT
TRBJ2-3 TRBV4-3 ASSQGDLLTDTQY
TRBJ1-1 TRBV27 ASSLMRENTEAF
TRBJ2-3 TRBV19 ASSIVGSTDTQY
TRBJ2-1 TRBV5-4 ASSTVWGRGLAVGQF
TRBJ2-3 TRBV5-1 ASSLDGSDTQY
TRBJ2-5 TRBV7-7 ASSPGGGRETQY
TRBJ2-3 TRBV29-1 SVGGGGASDTQY
TRBJ1-2 TRBV6-1 ASSEVGTGYGYT
TRBJ2-3 TRBV18 ASSGQAHTDTQY
TRBJ2-1 TRBV19 ASSIGTPSYNEQF
TRBJ2-5 TRBV5-6 ASRREETQY
TRBJ1-5 TRBV7-2 ASSIRGEGNQPQH
TRBJ2-5 TRBV5-4 ASSFSAETQY
TRBJ1-2 TRBV18 ASSPGNRGNNYGYT
TRBJ1-1 TRBV6-4 ASSKGVGTEAF
TRBJ1-5 TRBV4-3 ASSQGWTDNQPQH
TRBJ2-1 TRBV5-6 ASSSGTGNSYNEQF
TRBJ2-3 TRBV10-2 ASARYLENADTQY
TRBJ2-3 TRBV4-3 ASSQDRWTDTQY
TRBJ2-7 TRBV4-1 ASSDRDSDYEQY
TRBJ2-5 TRBV13 ASSPTAGGAQY
TRBJ2-7 TRBV30 AWSSRTGNEQY
TRBJ2-5 TRBV5-1 ASSFGTGEETQY
TRBJ1-1 TRBV4-3 ASSQTIVAGDTEAF
TRBJ1-5 TRBV27 ASSLALDQPQH
TRBJ1-1 TRBV10-3 AISGTPNTEAF
TRBJ2-5 TRBV7-8 ASSLGGRRGETQY
TRBJ1-1 TRBV21-1 ASSKFIEGRRDTEAF
TRBJ2-7 TRBV27 ASSLRGQGHLEQY
TRBJ2-2 TRBV4-2 ASSQEIGFAISSNTGELF
TRBJ2-7 TRBV5-4 ASSPSQGGEQY
TRBJ2-7 TRBV5-5 ASSLYKGSYEQY
TRBJ1-1 TRBV27 ASSWSPRGSRAGGNTEAF
TRBJ1-1 TRBV29-1 SVRLMNTEAF
TRBJ1-2 TRBV29-1 SVETDTYGYT
TRBJ2-5 TRBV19 ASGAGETQY
TRBJ2-2 TRBV19 ASSIEVGLITGTGELF
TRBJ2-7 TRBV7-9 ASSLPAGGTAHSYEQY
TRBJ2-7 TRBV11-2 ASTFERGGTYEQY
TRBJ2-7 TRBV29-1 SVEGSSYEQY
TRBJ1-1 TRBV18 ASSPSGPGTSTEAF
TRBJ2-3 TRBV9 ASSPRTSGSMY
TRBJ1-2 TRBV6-1 ASSGGQAIYGYT
TRBJ1-4 TRBV5-5 ASSPGRGLTGGSELF
TRBJ1-1 TRBV18 ASSLQKNTEAF
TRBJ1-1 TRBV27 ASSPRDYTEAF
TRBJ2-4 TRBV5-1 ASSYNRGEAKNIQY